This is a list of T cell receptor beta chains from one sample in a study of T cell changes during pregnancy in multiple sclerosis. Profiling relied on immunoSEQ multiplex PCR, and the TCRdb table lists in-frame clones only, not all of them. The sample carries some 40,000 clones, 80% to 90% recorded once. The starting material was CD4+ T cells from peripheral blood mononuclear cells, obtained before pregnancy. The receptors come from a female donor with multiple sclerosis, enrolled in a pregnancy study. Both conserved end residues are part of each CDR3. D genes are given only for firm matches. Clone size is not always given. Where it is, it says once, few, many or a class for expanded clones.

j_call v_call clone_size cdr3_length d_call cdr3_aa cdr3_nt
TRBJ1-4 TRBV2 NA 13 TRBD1 CASSRDRREKLFF TGTGCCAGCAGTCGGGACAGGAGGGAAAAACTGTTTTTT
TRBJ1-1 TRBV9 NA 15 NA CASSVGGERNTEAFF TGTGCCAGCAGCGTAGGGGGGGAGAGGAACACTGAAGCTTTCTTT
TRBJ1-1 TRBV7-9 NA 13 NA CASSLVRETEAFF TGTGCCAGCAGCTTAGTAAGGGAGACTGAAGCTTTCTTT
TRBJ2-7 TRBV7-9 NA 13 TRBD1 CASSGPGQAKEYF TGTGCCAGCAGCGGCCCGGGACAGGCGAAGGAGTACTTC
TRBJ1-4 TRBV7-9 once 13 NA CASSSQVVEKLFF TGTGCCAGCAGCTCACAGGTGGTTGAAAAACTGTTTTTT
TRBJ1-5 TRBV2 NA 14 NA CASSEALGVQPQHF TGTGCCAGCAGTGAAGCGTTAGGGGTACAGCCCCAGCATTTT
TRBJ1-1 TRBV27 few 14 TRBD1 CASSRTGVNTEAFF TGTGCCAGCAGTCGGACAGGGGTGAACACTGAAGCTTTCTTT
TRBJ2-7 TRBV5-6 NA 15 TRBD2 CASSPPSGESSGQYF TGTGCCAGCAGCCCCCCTAGCGGGGAGAGTTCAGGGCAGTACTTT
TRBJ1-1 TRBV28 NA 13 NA CASRLQGSTEAFF TGTGCCAGCAGACTACAGGGAAGCACTGAAGCTTTCTTT
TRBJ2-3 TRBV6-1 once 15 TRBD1 CASSEAGGYTDTQYF TGTGCCAGCAGTGAGGCAGGGGGCTACACAGATACGCAGTATTTT
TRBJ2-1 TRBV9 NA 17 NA CASSPRRGAGPSGEQFF TGTGCCAGCAGCCCTCGACGGGGGGCAGGTCCGTCGGGTGAGCAGTTCTTC
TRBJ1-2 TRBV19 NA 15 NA CASSPSAGGYDGYTF TGTGCCAGTAGTCCGTCCGCGGGCGGCTACGACGGCTACACCTTC
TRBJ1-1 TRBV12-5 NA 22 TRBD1 CASGSPVGQGPFVGLSNTEAFF TGTGCTAGTGGTTCGCCCGTAGGACAGGGGCCATTTGTAGGATTGTCTAACACTGAAGCTTTCTTT
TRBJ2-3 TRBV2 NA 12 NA CASSGDRDTQYF TGTGCCAGCAGCGGCGACAGGGATACGCAGTATTTT
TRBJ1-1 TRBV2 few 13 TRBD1 CASITDRGTEAFF TGTGCCAGCATAACAGACAGGGGGACTGAAGCTTTCTTT
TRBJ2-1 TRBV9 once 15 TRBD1 CASSVDGTAYNEQFF TGTGCCAGCAGCGTAGATGGGACAGCCTACAATGAGCAGTTCTTC
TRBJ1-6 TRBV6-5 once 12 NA CASNTVNSPLHF TGTGCCAGCAACACCGTAAATTCACCCCTCCACTTT
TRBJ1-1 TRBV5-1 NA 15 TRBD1 CASSPRQGKGTEAFF TGCGCCAGCAGCCCTCGACAGGGTAAGGGCACTGAAGCTTTCTTT
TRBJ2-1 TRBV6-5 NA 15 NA CASSRLGGPYNEQFF TGTGCCAGCAGCCGCCTCGGCGGGCCCTACAATGAGCAGTTCTTC
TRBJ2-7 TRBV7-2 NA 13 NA CASSLLGGYEQYF TGTGCCAGCAGCTTGTTAGGGGGCTACGAGCAGTACTTC
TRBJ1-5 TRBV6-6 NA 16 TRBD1 CASSYWAGTEAQPQHF TGTGCCAGCAGTTACTGGGCCGGGACAGAAGCTCAGCCCCAGCATTTT
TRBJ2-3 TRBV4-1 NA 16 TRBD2 CASSQDPGGRKDTQYF TGCGCCAGCAGCCAAGATCCCGGGGGGAGGAAAGATACGCAGTATTTT
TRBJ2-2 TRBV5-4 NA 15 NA CASSLGLMKHGELFF TGTGCCAGCAGCTTGGGACTAATGAAACACGGGGAGCTGTTTTTT
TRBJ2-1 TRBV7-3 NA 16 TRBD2 CASSLLNSGAYNEQFF TGTGCCAGCAGCTTACTTAATAGCGGGGCTTACAATGAGCAGTTCTTC
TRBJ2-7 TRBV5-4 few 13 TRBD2 CASSSGLANEQYF TGTGCCAGCAGCTCAGGACTAGCTAACGAGCAGTACTTC
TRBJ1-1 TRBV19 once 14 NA CASSILLGQTPLKF TGTGCCAGTAGTATCCTGCTAGGACAAACGCCCCTTAAATTT
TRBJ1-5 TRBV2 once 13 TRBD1 CASSATGDQPQHF TGTGCCAGCAGTGCCACAGGGGATCAGCCCCAGCATTTT
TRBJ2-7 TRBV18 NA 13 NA CASSPGQMDEQYF TGTGCCAGCTCACCAGGACAGATGGACGAGCAGTACTTC
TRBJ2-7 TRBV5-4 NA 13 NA CASSPTDTYEQYF TGTGCCAGCAGCCCCACAGATACCTACGAGCAGTACTTC
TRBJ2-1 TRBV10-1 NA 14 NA CASSQAGPYNEQFF TGCGCCAGCAGTCAAGCGGGCCCCTACAATGAGCAGTTCTTC
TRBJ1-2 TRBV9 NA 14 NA CASSPPQGRVGYTF TGTGCCAGCAGCCCACCTCAAGGTCGGGTGGGCTACACCTTC
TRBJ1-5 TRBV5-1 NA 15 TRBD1 CASSYDAGGSGPQHF TGCGCCAGCAGCTACGACGCAGGGGGTTCGGGGCCCCAGCATTTT
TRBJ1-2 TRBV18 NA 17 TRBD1 CASSPGTGTGGFNGYTF TGTGCCAGCTCACCTGGGACTGGGACAGGGGGCTTCAATGGCTACACCTTC
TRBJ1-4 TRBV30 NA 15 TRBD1 CAWSDPGQGSEKLFF TGTGCCTGGAGCGACCCGGGACAGGGGAGTGAAAAACTGTTTTTT
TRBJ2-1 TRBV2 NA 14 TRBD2 CASRTGGAYNEQFF TGTGCCAGCAGAACCGGGGGGGCCTACAATGAGCAGTTCTTC
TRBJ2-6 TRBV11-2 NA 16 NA CASSSSRGSGANVLTF TGTGCCAGCAGCTCCTCCCGAGGATCCGGGGCCAACGTCCTGACTTTC
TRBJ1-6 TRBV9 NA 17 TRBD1 CASSSGQGRSYNSPLHF TGTGCCAGCAGCTCCGGACAGGGTCGCTCCTATAATTCACCCCTCCACTTT
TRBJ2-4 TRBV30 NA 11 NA CASSRENIQYF TGTGCCTCGAGCAGGGAAAACATTCAGTACTTC
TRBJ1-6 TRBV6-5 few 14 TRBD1 CASSPWDRGSPLHF TGTGCCAGCAGTCCCTGGGACAGGGGTTCACCCCTCCACTTT
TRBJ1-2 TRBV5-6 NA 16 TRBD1 CASSSPTTGDIYGYTF TGTGCCAGCAGCTCCCCGACGACAGGGGACATCTATGGCTACACCTTC
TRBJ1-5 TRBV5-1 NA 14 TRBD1 CASSQTGGGQPQHF TGCGCCAGCAGTCAGACAGGGGGTGGTCAGCCCCAGCATTTT
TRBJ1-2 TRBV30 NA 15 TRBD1 CAWSAGEDRAHGYTF TGTGCCTGGAGTGCGGGTGAGGACAGGGCCCATGGCTACACCTTC
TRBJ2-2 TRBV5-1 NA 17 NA CASSLEAASYFTGELFF TGCGCCAGCAGCTTGGAGGCGGCTTCATACTTCACCGGGGAGCTGTTTTTT
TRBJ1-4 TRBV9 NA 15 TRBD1 CASSPYGTDNEKLFF TGTGCCAGCAGCCCCTACGGGACAGATAATGAAAAACTGTTTTTT
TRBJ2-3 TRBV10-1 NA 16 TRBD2 CASSDRTSGSTDTQYF TGCGCCAGCAGTGATAGGACTAGCGGGAGCACAGATACGCAGTATTTT
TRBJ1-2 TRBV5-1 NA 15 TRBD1 CASSLTGVVPYGYTF TGCGCCAGCAGCCTGACAGGGGTGGTTCCCTATGGCTACACCTTC
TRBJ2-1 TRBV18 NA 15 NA CASSHGTSEYNEQFF TGTGCCAGCTCACACGGGACTTCGGAGTACAATGAGCAGTTCTTC
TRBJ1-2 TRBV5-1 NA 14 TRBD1 CASSSGTGWNGYTF TGCGCCAGCAGCTCAGGGACAGGGTGGAATGGCTACACCTTC
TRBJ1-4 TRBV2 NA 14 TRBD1 CASRQGLTNEKLFF TGTGCCAGCCGACAGGGCCTCACTAATGAAAAACTGTTTTTT
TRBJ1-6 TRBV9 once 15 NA CASSADRSDNSPLHF TGTGCCAGCAGCGCGGACAGATCGGATAATTCACCCCTCCACTTT
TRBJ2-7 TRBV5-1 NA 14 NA CASSLAGNPHEQYF TGCGCCAGCAGCTTGGCAGGGAATCCCCACGAGCAGTACTTC
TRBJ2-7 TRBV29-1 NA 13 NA CSVDRDGNYEQYF TGCAGCGTTGACAGGGATGGGAACTACGAGCAGTACTTC
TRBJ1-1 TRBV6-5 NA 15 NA CASIPWAQPMTEAFF TGTGCCAGCATCCCGTGGGCCCAACCGATGACTGAAGCTTTCTTT
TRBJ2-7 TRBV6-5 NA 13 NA CASSSTGPGEQYF TGTGCCAGCAGCTCTACAGGGCCTGGCGAGCAGTACTTC
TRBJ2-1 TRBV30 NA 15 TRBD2 CAWSVGLAAYNEQFF TGTGCCTGGAGTGTCGGGCTAGCGGCCTACAATGAGCAGTTCTTC
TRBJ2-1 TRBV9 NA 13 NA CASSPRSYNEQFF TGTGCCAGCAGCCCCCGGTCCTACAATGAGCAGTTCTTC
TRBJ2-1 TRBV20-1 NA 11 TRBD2 CSANSGTIKFF TGCAGTGCGAACTCGGGGACTATCAAGTTCTTC
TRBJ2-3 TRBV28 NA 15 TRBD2 CASPPRGAATDTQYF TGTGCCAGCCCCCCGCGGGGGGCCGCCACAGATACGCAGTATTTT